This T cell receptor beta chain was retrieved from a study of cytomegalovirus exposure and HLA in healthy donors. Details on this clone: The antigen is not known.

The germline gives CDR1 SGHNT, CDR2 YENEEA. This CDR3 comprises 16 residues. The germline V and J ends were trimmed by 5 bases and 6 bases, with 19 bases remaining between them. The primer mix had 60 Vbeta and 13 Jbeta primers. TCRdb's copy holds only in-frame clones and misses some; the assay was immunoSEQ multiplex PCR. Recorded for this sample: around 45,000 clones. Study-level results: Most CMV-associated TCR beta chains appeared HLA-restricted in a later analysis. Confirmation in vitro established that three CMV-associated chains were specific for CMV antigens.

Source material: PBMCs. The TCR sequence derives from a male donor in good health and CMV-seronegative. The rearrangement joins TRBV11-3 to TRBJ2-2; perhaps TRBD1 as D (7 bases). The CDR3 here is CASSPGPGGGSGELFF. CDR3 DNA: TGTGCCAGCAGCCCGGGACCAGGGGGAGGTTCCGGGGAGCTGTTTTTT.